This is a list of T cell receptor beta chains from one sample in a study of shared clonotypes between healthy human individuals. Here immunoSEQ multiplex PCR was the method, and the copy in TCRdb shows in-frame clones only, minus some. This sample yields around 2.1 million clones, of which around 95% are seen a single time; 0.1% to 0.15% belongs to the top ten. Material for sequencing was naive CD4+ T cells sorted from blood. The receptors here all came from a man aged 18 to 29 in good health. Each CDR3 is given with its conserved first and last residue. A D gene is named only where the DNA matches it firmly. Clone size is stated in some rows and not others, as once, few, many or a class when expanded.

V gene: TRBV6-5
J gene: TRBJ1-5
D gene: NA
clone size: NA
CDR3 DNA: TGTGCCAGCAGTTCCGGCGGGTCTGGCAATCAGCCCCAGCATTTT
CDR3 protein: CASSSGGSGNQPQHF

V gene: TRBV27
J gene: TRBJ1-1
D gene: NA
clone size: NA
CDR3 DNA: TGTGCCAGCGGATCCCAGGTGGGCACTGAAGCTTTCTTT
CDR3 protein: CASGSQVGTEAFF

V gene: TRBV5-1
J gene: TRBJ1-1
D gene: NA
clone size: NA
CDR3 DNA: TGCGCCAGCAGCTTCGAGGGGAGTGGTGAAGCTTTCTTT
CDR3 protein: CASSFEGSGEAFF

V gene: TRBV30
J gene: TRBJ2-7
D gene: NA
clone size: NA
CDR3 DNA: TGTGCCTGGATGCGGGACGAGCAGTACTTC
CDR3 protein: CAWMRDEQYF

V gene: TRBV27
J gene: TRBJ2-5
D gene: NA
clone size: NA
CDR3 DNA: TGTGCCAGCAGTCACCAAGAGACCCAGTACTTC
CDR3 protein: CASSHQETQYF

V gene: TRBV7-9
J gene: TRBJ2-3
D gene: NA
clone size: NA
CDR3 DNA: TGTGCCAGCAGCTGGGGGGAAGATACGCAGTATTTT
CDR3 protein: CASSWGEDTQYF

V gene: TRBV11-2
J gene: TRBJ2-7
D gene: NA
clone size: NA
CDR3 DNA: TGTGCCAGCAGGACGGCGTACGAGCAGTACTTC
CDR3 protein: CASRTAYEQYF

V gene: TRBV6-4
J gene: TRBJ2-2
D gene: NA
clone size: NA
CDR3 DNA: TGTGCCAGCAGAAGGACAGACAACACCGGGGAGCTGTTTTTT
CDR3 protein: CASRRTDNTGELFF

V gene: TRBV11-2
J gene: TRBJ2-7
D gene: TRBD2
clone size: NA
CDR3 DNA: TGTGCCAGCAGCTTTTGGCTAGCGGAGCTCTACGAGCAGTACTTC
CDR3 protein: CASSFWLAELYEQYF

V gene: TRBV7-8
J gene: TRBJ1-5
D gene: NA
clone size: NA
CDR3 DNA: TGTGCCAGCAGCCGATGGAGCGAGGACTTTCAGCCCCAGCATTTT
CDR3 protein: CASSRWSEDFQPQHF

V gene: TRBV7-2
J gene: TRBJ2-3
D gene: TRBD1
clone size: NA
CDR3 DNA: TGTGCCAGCGGGACAGCAGATACGCAGTATTTT
CDR3 protein: CASGTADTQYF

V gene: TRBV10-2
J gene: TRBJ2-7
D gene: NA
clone size: NA
CDR3 DNA: TGCGCCAGCAGTGAGTCAGGGACTTCCTACGAGCAGTACTTC
CDR3 protein: CASSESGTSYEQYF

V gene: TRBV5-6
J gene: TRBJ2-5
D gene: NA
clone size: NA
CDR3 DNA: TGTGCCAGCAGCTTGCTCGGGAGAGGGCAAGAGACCCAGTACTTC
CDR3 protein: CASSLLGRGQETQYF

V gene: TRBV9
J gene: TRBJ2-1
D gene: TRBD2
clone size: NA
CDR3 DNA: TGTGCCAGCAGCGTAGGTTTTGGACTAGCGGGAGGGGGTGAGCAGTTCTTC
CDR3 protein: CASSVGFGLAGGGEQFF

V gene: TRBV7-2
J gene: TRBJ1-3
D gene: NA
clone size: NA
CDR3 DNA: TGTGCCAGCAGCTTAATGAGCAGCCCTGGAAACACCATATATTTT
CDR3 protein: CASSLMSSPGNTIYF

V gene: TRBV2
J gene: TRBJ2-2
D gene: NA
clone size: NA
CDR3 DNA: TGTGCCAGCAGAATGACAGTCACCGGGGAGCTGTTTTTT
CDR3 protein: CASRMTVTGELFF

V gene: TRBV30
J gene: TRBJ1-1
D gene: TRBD1
clone size: NA
CDR3 DNA: TGTGCCTGGAGCGTAGGGACAGCGAACACTGAAGCTTTCTTT
CDR3 protein: CAWSVGTANTEAFF

V gene: TRBV6-6
J gene: TRBJ1-4
D gene: NA
clone size: NA
CDR3 DNA: TGTGCCAGCAGTTACTCGAATAGGGGGACTAATGAAAAACTGTTTTTT
CDR3 protein: CASSYSNRGTNEKLFF

V gene: TRBV6-5
J gene: TRBJ2-5
D gene: TRBD1
clone size: once
CDR3 DNA: TGTGCCAGCAGGGGACAGCCCACGGAGACCCAGTACTTC
CDR3 protein: CASRGQPTETQYF

V gene: TRBV6-5
J gene: TRBJ1-1
D gene: TRBD1
clone size: NA
CDR3 DNA: TGTGCCAGCAGTTACCTAGGGGGCTCTAACACTGAAGCTTTCTTT
CDR3 protein: CASSYLGGSNTEAFF

V gene: TRBV6-5
J gene: TRBJ1-2
D gene: TRBD1
clone size: NA
CDR3 DNA: TGTGCCAGCGCGCCGGGACAGGGAGGATATGGCTACACCTTC
CDR3 protein: CASAPGQGGYGYTF

V gene: TRBV6-5
J gene: TRBJ1-1
D gene: TRBD1
clone size: NA
CDR3 DNA: TGTGCCAGCAAACGGGACAGGGACACTGAAGCTTTCTTT
CDR3 protein: CASKRDRDTEAFF

V gene: TRBV5-4
J gene: TRBJ2-7
D gene: TRBD2
clone size: NA
CDR3 DNA: TGTGCCAGCAGCCTCCCGGGACTAGAGGACGAGCAGTACTTC
CDR3 protein: CASSLPGLEDEQYF

V gene: TRBV7-8
J gene: TRBJ2-7
D gene: NA
clone size: NA
CDR3 DNA: TGTGCCAGCAGCTTAGTCCCGGCAGGACCCTACGAGCAGTACTTC
CDR3 protein: CASSLVPAGPYEQYF

V gene: TRBV6-5
J gene: TRBJ1-6
D gene: NA
clone size: NA
CDR3 DNA: TGTGCCAGCAGTAGGGACGGCCGTAATTCACCCCTCCACTTT
CDR3 protein: CASSRDGRNSPLHF

V gene: TRBV30
J gene: TRBJ2-1
D gene: NA
clone size: NA
CDR3 DNA: TGTGCCTGGAGTATTTGGGACAATGAGCAGTTCTTC
CDR3 protein: CAWSIWDNEQFF

V gene: TRBV5-6
J gene: TRBJ2-7
D gene: NA
clone size: NA
CDR3 DNA: TGTGCCAGCAGCTATTACCAGTCCTACGAGCAGTACTTC
CDR3 protein: CASSYYQSYEQYF

V gene: TRBV7-8
J gene: TRBJ1-1
D gene: NA
clone size: NA
CDR3 DNA: TGTGCCAGCAGCTTGGAAGCGCGGGGGATAAACACTGAAGCTTTCTTT
CDR3 protein: CASSLEARGINTEAFF

V gene: TRBV6-6
J gene: TRBJ1-5
D gene: TRBD1
clone size: NA
CDR3 DNA: TGTGCCTCGACAGGGGGCAATCAGCCCCAGCATTTT
CDR3 protein: CASTGGNQPQHF

V gene: TRBV7-9
J gene: TRBJ2-7
D gene: TRBD2
clone size: NA
CDR3 DNA: TGTGCCAGCAGCGACAGGACTAGCGGTTCCTACGAGCAGTACTTC
CDR3 protein: CASSDRTSGSYEQYF

V gene: TRBV20-1
J gene: TRBJ2-3
D gene: NA
clone size: NA
CDR3 DNA: TGCAGTGCTCGAGCCACAGATACGCAGTATTTT
CDR3 protein: CSARATDTQYF

V gene: TRBV4-3
J gene: TRBJ2-5
D gene: NA
clone size: NA
CDR3 DNA: TGCGCCAGCAGCCAGCGGACTCAAGAGACCCAGTACTTC
CDR3 protein: CASSQRTQETQYF

V gene: TRBV30
J gene: TRBJ2-1
D gene: TRBD1
clone size: NA
CDR3 DNA: TGTGCCTGGAGTTTGGACAGGGGGAATGAGCAGTTCTTC
CDR3 protein: CAWSLDRGNEQFF

V gene: TRBV10-3
J gene: TRBJ1-2
D gene: NA
clone size: NA
CDR3 DNA: TGTGCCATCAGTGAGTCGGGGGGAAACTATGGCTACACCTTC
CDR3 protein: CAISESGGNYGYTF

V gene: TRBV28
J gene: TRBJ1-2
D gene: TRBD1
clone size: NA
CDR3 DNA: TGTGCCAGCAGTTTACCCGGACAGGAAGGCTACACCTTC
CDR3 protein: CASSLPGQEGYTF

V gene: TRBV11-3
J gene: TRBJ2-5
D gene: TRBD2
clone size: once
CDR3 DNA: TGTGCCAGCAGGTATAATATCAGCGGGAGTTGGGAGACCCAGTACTTC
CDR3 protein: CASRYNISGSWETQYF

V gene: TRBV20-1
J gene: TRBJ2-3
D gene: NA
clone size: NA
CDR3 DNA: TGCAGTGCTAGAGCGGGAGATACGCAGTATTTT
CDR3 protein: CSARAGDTQYF

V gene: TRBV11-2
J gene: TRBJ2-1
D gene: NA
clone size: once
CDR3 DNA: TGTGCCAGCAGCTTAGTCGTGAGCAGGCAGAGCTCCTACAATGAGCAGTTCTTC
CDR3 protein: CASSLVVSRQSSYNEQFF

V gene: TRBV30
J gene: TRBJ2-7
D gene: NA
clone size: NA
CDR3 DNA: TGTGCCTGGAGTGGAGGACTTAACAACTACGAGCAGTACTTC
CDR3 protein: CAWSGGLNNYEQYF

V gene: TRBV2
J gene: TRBJ2-2
D gene: TRBD1
clone size: NA
CDR3 DNA: TGTGCCAGTGGCGGGACAGGCCAGAACACCGGGGAGCTGTTTTTT
CDR3 protein: CASGGTGQNTGELFF

V gene: TRBV4-3
J gene: TRBJ2-7
D gene: NA
clone size: NA
CDR3 DNA: TGCGCCAGCAGCCAAGAGTCGGCCCACTCCTACGAGCAGTACTTC
CDR3 protein: CASSQESAHSYEQYF

V gene: TRBV28
J gene: TRBJ1-3
D gene: NA
clone size: NA
CDR3 DNA: TGTGCCAGCAGTTCGGGACGCAGAAACACCATATATTTT
CDR3 protein: CASSSGRRNTIYF

V gene: TRBV4-2
J gene: TRBJ2-3
D gene: NA
clone size: once
CDR3 DNA: TGTGCCAGCAGCCAAGAGTGGACCTCCACAGATACGCAGTATTTT
CDR3 protein: CASSQEWTSTDTQYF

V gene: TRBV6-1
J gene: TRBJ1-2
D gene: NA
clone size: NA
CDR3 DNA: TGTGCCAGCAGAAAAGACGGGAGGAACTATGGCTACACCTTC
CDR3 protein: CASRKDGRNYGYTF

V gene: TRBV27
J gene: TRBJ2-7
D gene: TRBD1
clone size: once
CDR3 DNA: TGTGCCAGCAGCCCGACAGGGCTCCCCTCCTACGAGCAGTACTTC
CDR3 protein: CASSPTGLPSYEQYF

V gene: TRBV6-1
J gene: TRBJ1-2
D gene: TRBD1
clone size: NA
CDR3 DNA: TGTGCCAGCAGTGGCACCGGGACAGGGGGCCCTGGCTACACCTTC
CDR3 protein: CASSGTGTGGPGYTF

V gene: TRBV4-1
J gene: TRBJ2-7
D gene: TRBD1
clone size: NA
CDR3 DNA: TGCGCCAGCAGCCAAACGACAGGGGCGGGATACGAGCAGTACTTC
CDR3 protein: CASSQTTGAGYEQYF

V gene: TRBV28
J gene: TRBJ2-5
D gene: NA
clone size: NA
CDR3 DNA: TGTGCCAGCAGCCACGAGGGACTTCTACAAGAGACCCAGTACTTC
CDR3 protein: CASSHEGLLQETQYF

V gene: TRBV5-1
J gene: TRBJ2-3
D gene: NA
clone size: NA
CDR3 DNA: TGCGCCAGCAGCCCCTCCTCGACAGGACCCACAGATACGCAGTATTTT
CDR3 protein: CASSPSSTGPTDTQYF